What follows describes a single TCR beta chain. The V gene's germline CDR1 is SGDLS and CDR2 YYNGEE. V was cut by 3 bases and J by 5 bases, with 18 bases left in between. The CDR3 consists of 17 residues. MiXCR was run by TCRdb on the RT-PCR reads, yielding one entry per CDR3 protein. Among around 700,000 distinct CDR3 sequences listed, approximately 15% were seen once. This rearrangement joins TRBV9 to TRBJ1-6; D is undetermined. Sequenced input: memory CD4+ T cells from blood. The clonotype originates from a female donor in good health, serving as a healthy control. As DNA, the CDR3 is TGTGCCAGCAGCGCGCAACAGTATCCCGGTCATAATTCACCCCTCCACTTT. This translates into CASSAQQYPGHNSPLHF.